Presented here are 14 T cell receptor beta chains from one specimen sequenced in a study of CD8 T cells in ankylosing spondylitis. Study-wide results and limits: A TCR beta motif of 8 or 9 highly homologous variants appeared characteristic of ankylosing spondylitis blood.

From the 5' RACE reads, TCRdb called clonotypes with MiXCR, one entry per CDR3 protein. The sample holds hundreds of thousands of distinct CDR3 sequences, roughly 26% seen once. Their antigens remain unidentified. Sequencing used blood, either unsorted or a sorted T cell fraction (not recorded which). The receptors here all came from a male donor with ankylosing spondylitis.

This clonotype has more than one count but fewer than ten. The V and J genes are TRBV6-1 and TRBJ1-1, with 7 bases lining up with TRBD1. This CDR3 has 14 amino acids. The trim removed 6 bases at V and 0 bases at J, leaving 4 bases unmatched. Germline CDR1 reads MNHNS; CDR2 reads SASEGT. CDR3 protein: CASRGQNMNTEAFF. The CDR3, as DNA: TGTGCCAGCAGGGGACAGAATATGAACACTGAAGCTTTCTTT.

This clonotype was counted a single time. The CDR3 DNA sequence: TGCGCCAGCAGCTTGAAACCCCTTGGTGTCGGCGAGTACAATGAGCAGTTCTTC. Translation: CASSLKPLGVGEYNEQFF. V and J are TRBV5-1 and TRBJ2-1; D unresolved. There are 18 residues in the CDR3. Trimming cost V 1 base and J 4 bases, with 21 bases left between them. Germline CDR1 reads SGHRS; CDR2 reads YFSETQ.

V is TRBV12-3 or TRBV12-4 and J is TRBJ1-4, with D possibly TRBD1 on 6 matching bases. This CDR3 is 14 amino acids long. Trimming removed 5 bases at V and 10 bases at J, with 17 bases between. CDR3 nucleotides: TGTGCCAGCAGTGCCGGCCAAAAAGGGGGAAAACTGTTTTTT. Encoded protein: CASSAGQKGGKLFF.

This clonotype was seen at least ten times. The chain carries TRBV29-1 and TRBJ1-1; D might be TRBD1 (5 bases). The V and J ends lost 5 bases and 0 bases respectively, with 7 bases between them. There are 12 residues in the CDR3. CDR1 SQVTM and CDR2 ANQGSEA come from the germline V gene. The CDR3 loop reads CSVRDLNTEAFF. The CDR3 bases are TGCAGCGTTCGGGACCTGAACACTGAAGCTTTCTTT.

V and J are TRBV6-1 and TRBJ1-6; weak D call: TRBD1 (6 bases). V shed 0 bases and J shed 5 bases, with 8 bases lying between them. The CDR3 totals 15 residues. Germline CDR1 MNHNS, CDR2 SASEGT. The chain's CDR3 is CASSEARTDNSPLHF. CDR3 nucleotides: TGTGCCAGCAGTGAAGCGCGGACAGATAATTCACCCCTCCACTTT.

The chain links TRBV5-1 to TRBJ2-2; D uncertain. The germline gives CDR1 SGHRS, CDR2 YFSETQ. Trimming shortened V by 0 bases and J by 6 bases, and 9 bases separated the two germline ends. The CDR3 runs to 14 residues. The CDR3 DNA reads TGCGCCAGCAGCTTGGTACTGCTGGCCGGGGAGCTGTTTTTT. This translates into CASSLVLLAGELFF.

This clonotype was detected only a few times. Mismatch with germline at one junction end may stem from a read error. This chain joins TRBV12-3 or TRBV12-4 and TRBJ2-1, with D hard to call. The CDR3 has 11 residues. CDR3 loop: CASRYYDEQFF. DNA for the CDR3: TGTGCCAGCAGATACTACGATGAGCAGTTCTTC.

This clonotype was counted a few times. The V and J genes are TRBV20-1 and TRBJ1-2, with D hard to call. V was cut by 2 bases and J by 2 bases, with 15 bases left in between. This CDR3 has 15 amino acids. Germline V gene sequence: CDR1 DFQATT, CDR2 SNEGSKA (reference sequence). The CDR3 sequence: CSARNMGFANYGYTF. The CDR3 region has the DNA TGCAGTGCTAGAAACATGGGGTTCGCCAACTATGGCTACACCTTC.

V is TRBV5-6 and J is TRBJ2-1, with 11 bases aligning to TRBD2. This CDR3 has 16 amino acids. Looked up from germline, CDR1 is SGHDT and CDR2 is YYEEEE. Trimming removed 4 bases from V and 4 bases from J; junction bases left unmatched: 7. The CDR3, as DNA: TGTGCCAGCAGCACCCTGCTAGCGGGAGGTTACAATGAGCAGTTCTTC. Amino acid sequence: CASSTLLAGGYNEQFF.

As DNA, the CDR3 is TGCAGTGCTTACAGGGGAGGTCAGCCCCAGCATTTT. Translated: CSAYRGGQPQHF. The chain uses TRBV20-1 and TRBJ1-5; TRBD1 agrees at 7 bases. The J segment lost 6 bases and the V segment lost 5 bases, leaving 4 bases of the junction unmatched. CDR3 size: 12 residues. In germline, CDR1 is DFQATT, CDR2 SNEGSKA (reference sequence).

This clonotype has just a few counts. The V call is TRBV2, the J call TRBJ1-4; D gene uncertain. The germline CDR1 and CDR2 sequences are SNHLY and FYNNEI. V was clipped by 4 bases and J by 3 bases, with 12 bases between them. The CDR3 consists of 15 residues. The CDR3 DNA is TGTGCCAGCAGTGTGGAACAGACGGCTAATGAAAAACTGTTTTTT. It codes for CASSVEQTANEKLFF. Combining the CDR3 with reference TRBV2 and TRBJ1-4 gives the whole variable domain EPEVTQTPSHQVTQMGQEVILRCVPISNHLYFYWYRQILGQKVEFLVSFYNNEISEKSEIFDDQFSVERPDGSNFTLKIRSTKLEDSAMYFCASSVEQTANEKLFFGSGTQLSVL.

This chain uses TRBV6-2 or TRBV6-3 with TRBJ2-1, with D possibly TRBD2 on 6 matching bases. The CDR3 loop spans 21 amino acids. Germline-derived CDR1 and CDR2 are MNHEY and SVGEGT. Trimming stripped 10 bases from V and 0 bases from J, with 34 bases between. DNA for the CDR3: TGTGCCACGGGAGCCCTCCCTTTACTAAACCACCCCCTGAGCTCCTACAATGAGCAGTTCTTC. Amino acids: CATGALPLLNHPLSSYNEQFF.

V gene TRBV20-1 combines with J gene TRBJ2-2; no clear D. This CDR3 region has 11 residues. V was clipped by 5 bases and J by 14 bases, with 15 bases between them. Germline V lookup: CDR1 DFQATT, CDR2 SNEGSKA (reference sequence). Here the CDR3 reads CSAADRVELFF. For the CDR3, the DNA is TGCAGTGCTGCGGACCGGGTGGAACTGTTTTTT.

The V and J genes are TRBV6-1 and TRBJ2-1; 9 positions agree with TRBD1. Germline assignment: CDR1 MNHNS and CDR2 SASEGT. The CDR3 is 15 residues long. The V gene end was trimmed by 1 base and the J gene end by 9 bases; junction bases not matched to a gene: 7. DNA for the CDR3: TGTGCCAGCAGTGAAGTGCCCCGACAGGGGGGTGAGCAGTTCTTC. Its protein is CASSEVPRQGGEQFF.